This TCR beta chain was documented in a study of cytomegalovirus exposure and HLA in healthy donors. At the level of the study: Early release data held around 82 million unique TCRs from HLA-typed donors. Regarding the study as a whole: Productive rates of about 90% or about 30% were seen for most TCR beta V segments in an earlier analysis.

With 60 Vbeta and 13 Jbeta primers, the PCR was carried out. The repertoire was sequenced with immunoSEQ multiplex PCR; TCRdb's copy has only in-frame clones and lacks some. The sample lists roughly 290,000 clones, 80% occurring once. In regard to this clone: The antigen remains undetermined.

Nominally healthy donors provided the samples, though records likely missed some immune exposures. Germline-derived CDR1 and CDR2 are SEHNR and FQNEAQ (reference sequence). V was pared by 8 bases and J by 2 bases, with 18 bases between. This CDR3 spans 15 amino acids. Material for sequencing was PBMCs. This TCR derives from a girl aged 2-9 years in good health and CMV-seronegative. The gene calls are TRBV7-9 and TRBJ1-2; D is perhaps TRBD1 (6 bases). CDR3 region: CASYYRGGPNYGYTF. CDR3 sequence (DNA): TGTGCCAGCTATTATAGGGGGGGACCGAACTATGGCTACACCTTC. The full variable domain, with the rest looked up from reference TRBV7-9 and TRBJ1-2, is DTGVSQNPRHKITKRGQNVTFRCDPISEHNRLYWYRQTLGQGPEFLTYFQNEAQLEKSRLLSDRFSAERPKGSFSTLEIQRTEQGDSAMYLCASYYRGGPNYGYTFGSGTRLTVV.